The following is a T cell receptor (beta chain) sequence with its context. The antigen is undetermined. Trimming took 2 bases from V and 7 from J, leaving 17 bases between them. Germline lookup yields CDR1 GTSNPN and CDR2 SVGIG (reference sequence). The CDR3 sequence is 15 residues long. This entry comes from a study of blood T cells in healthy people across ages. Overall study results and limits: There were more naive CD4+ cells and higher diversity in long-lived donors than in aged donors.

Using a J-beta primer mix together with a sample-barcoded 5' primer, a second PCR was run for about 6 to 12 cycles. TCRdb called the 5' RACE reads again in MiXCR, with one record for every CDR3 protein. The sample records hundreds of thousands of distinct CDR3 sequences, 45% to 60% being singletons. The chain uses TRBV30 and TRBJ2-2; perhaps TRBD2 as D (6 bases). Sequencing input: blood. The TCR was taken from a woman aged 80 or over in good health. The CDR3 sequence: CAWSYLALGDGELFF. In DNA form, the CDR3 reads TGTGCCTGGAGTTACCTAGCGTTGGGGGACGGGGAGCTGTTTTTT. The full variable domain, with the rest looked up from reference TRBV30 and TRBJ2-2, is SQTIHQWPATLVQPVGSPLSLECTVEGTSNPNLYWYRQAAGRGLQLLFYSVGIGQISSEVPQNLSASRPQDRQFILSSKKLLLSDSGFYLCAWSYLALGDGELFFGEGSRLTVL.